This is a list of T cell receptor beta chains from one sample in a study of blood T cell repertoires in COVID-19. The protocol was immunoSEQ multiplex PCR, while the TCRdb copy is restricted to in-frame clones and leaves out a portion. The sample includes about 380,000 clones, 90% of them seen just once. Sequenced input: peripheral blood. Source of these receptors: a man between 18 and 35 years old with active or convalescent COVID-19. Each CDR3 is given with its conserved first and last residue. A D gene is named only where the DNA matches it firmly. Size is stated for part of the rows, as once, few or many counts, or as a class when the clone is expanded.

D	V	size	J	DNA	CDR3
TRBD1	TRBV28	-	TRBJ2-5	TGTGCCAGCAGCCCAGGGGGCGGGGAGACCCAGTACTTC	CASSPGGGETQYF
-	TRBV3-1/TRBV3-2	-	TRBJ2-1	TGTGCCAGCAGCCACACCCGGGACTCCAACAATGAGCAGTTCTTC	CASSHTRDSNNEQFF
-	TRBV29-1	-	TRBJ1-1	TGCAGCGTCATCTCGACAGTGAACACTGAAGCTTTCTTT	CSVISTVNTEAFF
TRBD1	TRBV6-4	-	TRBJ2-1	TGTGCCAGCAGACTAACCCCGGGACAGGGTCAGTTCTTC	CASRLTPGQGQFF
-	TRBV7-3	-	TRBJ2-7	TGTGCCAGCAGCCCCGGGGTCTCCTACGAGCAGTACTTC	CASSPGVSYEQYF
TRBD2	TRBV2	-	TRBJ2-1	TGTGCCAGCGGAAGACTAGCTAACTCCTACAATGAGCAGTTCTTC	CASGRLANSYNEQFF
TRBD1	TRBV28	-	TRBJ1-2	TGTGCCAGCAGGCCGCGCCTAGGACAGGGTCTGAACTATGGCTACACCTTC	CASRPRLGQGLNYGYTF
-	TRBV20-1	-	TRBJ1-5	TGCAGTGCTAGTCCGGGGAATCAGCCCCAGCATTTT	CSASPGNQPQHF
-	TRBV7-9	-	TRBJ1-1	TGTGCCAGCAGCCCAACAGTGAACACTGAAGCTTTCTTT	CASSPTVNTEAFF
TRBD2	TRBV7-9	-	TRBJ2-5	TGTGCCAGCAGCTTCGCTAGCGGAGGCGAAGAGACCCAGTACTTC	CASSFASGGEETQYF
TRBD2	TRBV24-1	-	TRBJ2-5	TGTGCCACCAGTGGAACTAGCGGGGGCCGTGAGACCCAGTACTTC	CATSGTSGGRETQYF
-	TRBV11-2	-	TRBJ2-1	TGTGCCAGCAGCCAGAAGGCAGGGAATGAGCAGTTCTTC	CASSQKAGNEQFF
TRBD2	TRBV2	-	TRBJ2-1	TGTGCCAGCCTAACTAGCGGCATCACGATCAATGAGCAGTTCTTC	CASLTSGITINEQFF
TRBD2	TRBV7-2	-	TRBJ2-7	TGTGCCAGCAGCAGACTAGCGGGAGGGCCTAAGCAGTACTTC	CASSRLAGGPKQYF
TRBD2	TRBV24-1	-	TRBJ2-1	TGTGCCACCAGTGATTTGACCGGGACTAGCGGGGGCGAGCAGTTCTTC	CATSDLTGTSGGEQFF
-	TRBV18	-	TRBJ1-5	TGTGCCAGCTCACCATCGGGGAGGGGCAATCAGCCCCAGCATTTT	CASSPSGRGNQPQHF
-	TRBV6-2/TRBV6-3	-	TRBJ2-3	TGTGCCAGCAGTTACACCGAGGGAAGAGATACGCAGTATTTT	CASSYTEGRDTQYF
TRBD1	TRBV6-5	-	TRBJ2-7	TGTGCCAGCAGTACCGGGACAGGGGCCTACGAGCAGTACTTC	CASSTGTGAYEQYF
TRBD1	TRBV19	-	TRBJ2-7	TGTGCCAGTAGAAGACAGGGGGAGTACGAGCAGTACTTC	CASRRQGEYEQYF
TRBD1	TRBV29-1	-	TRBJ1-5	TGCAGCGTGATCCCACAGGGGGCAGGTCAGCCCCAGCATTTT	CSVIPQGAGQPQHF
TRBD1	TRBV7-2	-	TRBJ1-2	TGTGCCAGCAGCGCCAGATGGGACAGAGCTAACTATGGCTACACCTTC	CASSARWDRANYGYTF
TRBD1	TRBV5-1	-	TRBJ2-7	TGCGCCAGCAGCTCCGCCGGGACAGGGACCTACGAGCAGTACTTC	CASSSAGTGTYEQYF
-	TRBV19	-	TRBJ1-3	TGTGCCAGTAGTATCCGACGGCGGGGGACCATATATTTT	CASSIRRRGTIYF
TRBD1	TRBV5-1	-	TRBJ1-5	TGCGCCAGCGCGCGGGGGACAGGAGGTCAGCCCCAGCATTTT	CASARGTGGQPQHF
TRBD1	TRBV9	-	TRBJ1-5	TGTGCCAGCAGCGAGGGGGCCCTAAATCAGCCCCAGCATTTT	CASSEGALNQPQHF
-	TRBV4-2	-	TRBJ1-1	TGTGCCAGCAGCAGAGGGACATCGGAGAACACTGAAGCTTTCTTT	CASSRGTSENTEAFF
-	TRBV24-1	-	TRBJ2-5	TGTGCCACCAGTGACCAGGGGCATGGGACAATAGGGACCCAGTACTTC	CATSDQGHGTIGTQYF
-	TRBV30	once	TRBJ2-7	TGTGCCTGGCATAGGTCCGGGAGTGCCCCCTACGAGCAGTACTTC	CAWHRSGSAPYEQYF
TRBD2	TRBV7-3	-	TRBJ2-1	TGTGCCAGCAAGAAAGAGGCTAGCGGCAATGAGCAGTTCTTC	CASKKEASGNEQFF
-	TRBV28	-	TRBJ2-1	TGTGCCAGCAGCCTCCTTTATGAGCAGTTCTTC	CASSLLYEQFF
TRBD1	TRBV6-5	-	TRBJ1-6	TGTGCCAGCAGCAGGACAGGTTATAATTCACCCCTCCACTTT	CASSRTGYNSPLHF
-	TRBV14	-	TRBJ1-1	TGTGCCAGCAGCGGCATGGGGGGTAGACGGACTGAAGCTTTCTTT	CASSGMGGRRTEAFF
-	TRBV28	-	TRBJ1-3	TGTGCCAGCAACCGACAGTCCTCTGGAAACACCATATATTTT	CASNRQSSGNTIYF
-	TRBV4-1	-	TRBJ1-2	TGCGCCAGCAGCCTCCCCCCGGGAAGCTATGGCTACACCTTC	CASSLPPGSYGYTF
-	TRBV27	-	TRBJ1-1	TGTGCCAGCAGTTACGACCAGGGGAAAGAAAACACTGAAGCTTTCTTT	CASSYDQGKENTEAFF
-	TRBV6-6	-	TRBJ2-7	TGTGCCAGCAGTTACCCTAGTAGATTAAGTTCCTACGAGCAGTACTTC	CASSYPSRLSSYEQYF
TRBD2	TRBV6-5	-	TRBJ2-2	TGTGCCAGCAGTTACTCGGCGGGAGCCGGGGAGCTGTTTTTT	CASSYSAGAGELFF
TRBD1	TRBV6-5	-	TRBJ1-2	TGTGCCAGCAGTTACTCGCCAGGGGGAAACTATGGCTACACCTTC	CASSYSPGGNYGYTF
TRBD1	TRBV19	-	TRBJ1-2	TGTGCCAGTAGTGGGCAGGGGGCGCGGGGAAACTATGGCTACACCTTC	CASSGQGARGNYGYTF
-	TRBV7-2	few	TRBJ1-3	TGTGCCAGCAGCTGGGGGCCCCTCTATAACTCTGGAAACACCATATATTTT	CASSWGPLYNSGNTIYF
TRBD2	TRBV5-3	-	TRBJ2-7	TGTGCCAGAAGCCCCTGCGGGGGGAGGCAGTACTTC	CARSPCGGRQYF
-	TRBV5-1	-	TRBJ2-7	TGCGCCAGCAGGCAAAGGACAGGAGGGACCTACGAGCAGTACTTC	CASRQRTGGTYEQYF
-	TRBV7-8	-	TRBJ2-7	TGTGCCAGCAGCTCCCTCCTGGCAGGGGAGCAGTACTTC	CASSSLLAGEQYF
TRBD2	TRBV27	-	TRBJ2-2	TGTGCCAGCAGGGCTATCGCGGGAGTCGGCCTTAGCGGGGAGCTGTTTTTT	CASRAIAGVGLSGELFF
TRBD2	TRBV2	-	TRBJ2-7	TGTGCCAGCAGTAGGACTAGCGGGGGCTCCTACGAGCAGTACTTC	CASSRTSGGSYEQYF
TRBD1	TRBV5-8	-	TRBJ2-5	TGTGCCAGCCAGAAACAGGGGGGATTCTTAGAGACCCAGTACTTC	CASQKQGGFLETQYF
-	TRBV5-1	-	TRBJ1-3	TGCGCCAGCAGCTTGGAGGGGGGGTCTGGAAACACCATATATTTT	CASSLEGGSGNTIYF